This T cell receptor beta chain stems from a study of blood T cell repertoires in COVID-19. The CDR3 runs to 16 residues. V shed 5 bases, J shed 3 bases, and the junction held 7 bases outside the gene matches. The V gene's germline CDR1 is LNHDA and CDR2 SQIVND (reference sequence). The protocol was immunoSEQ multiplex PCR, while the TCRdb copy is restricted to in-frame clones and leaves out a portion. This sample has about 50,000 clones, with about 89% found just once. This sequence joins TRBV19 and TRBJ2-2; the match to TRBD2 covers 9 bases. This receptor was identified in a human donor in a cohort sampled during active COVID-19. Sequenced input: peripheral blood. CDR3 amino acids: CASSPIAGAYTGELFF. The CDR3 nucleotides are TGTGCCAGTAGTCCGATAGCGGGGGCTTACACCGGGGAGCTGTTTTTT.